One sample yielded the 28 T cell receptor beta chains listed below, sequenced in a study of T cell responses to AZD1222 COVID-19 vaccine. Sequenced by immunoSEQ multiplex PCR; TCRdb stores in-frame clones only, minus some. The sample holds 100,000 or so clones, about 89% seen once. This sample comprised peripheral blood, obtained on day 0 of AZD1222 vaccination. These receptor sequences come from an adult in good health.

The chain employs TRBV4-1 and TRBJ1-1, with D perhaps TRBD1 (6 bases). Trimming stripped 4 bases from V and 5 bases from J, with 14 bases between. Germline V lookup: CDR1 MGHRA, CDR2 YSYEKL. This CDR3 is 14 amino acids long. The CDR3 loop reads CASSLKTGGTEAFF. CDR3 sequence (DNA): TGCGCCAGCAGCCTTAAGACAGGAGGGACTGAAGCTTTCTTT.

The chain combines TRBV7-2 with TRBJ2-1; D not resolved. Germline V gene sequence: CDR1 SGHTA, CDR2 FQGNSA. Trimming stripped 5 bases from V and 0 bases from J, with 11 bases between. The CDR3 is 15 residues long. The CDR3 loop is CASSVNSNSYNEQFF. The CDR3 DNA sequence: TGTGCCAGCAGCGTCAACAGTAACTCCTACAATGAGCAGTTCTTC.

The rearrangement joins TRBV11-3 to TRBJ2-2; no clear D. The germline V gene encodes CDR1 SGHNT and CDR2 YENEEA. The V gene lost 2 bases and the J gene lost 4 bases, with 11 bases spanning the gap. The CDR3 has 15 residues. CDR3 amino acids: CASSLMWSGTGELFF. CDR3 nucleotide sequence: TGTGCCAGCAGCTTAATGTGGAGTGGCACCGGGGAGCTGTTTTTT.

The chain couples TRBV29-1 to TRBJ2-7; no reliable D call. Trimming stripped 6 bases from V and 5 bases from J, with 14 bases between. Germline-derived CDR1 and CDR2 are SQVTM and ANQGSEA. The CDR3 spans 12 residues. The CDR3 DNA reads TGCAGCGTCGCCTACTGGGCAAACGAGCAGTACTTC. Translated: CSVAYWANEQYF.

The chain recombines TRBV10-3 with TRBJ2-3, with TRBD1 matching 11 bases. CDR3 size: 14 residues. CDR1 and CDR2 from the germline V gene are ENHRY and SYGVKD. V lost 6 bases to trimming and J lost 3 bases; unmatched junction nucleotides: 2. CDR3 amino acids: CAIRGQGATDTQYF. The CDR3, as DNA: TGTGCCATCAGAGGACAGGGGGCGACAGATACGCAGTATTTT.

V gene TRBV5-4 combines with J gene TRBJ2-3; D unclear. The germline gives CDR1 SGHNT, CDR2 YYREEE (reference sequence). The CDR3 runs 14 residues. Trimming pared 0 bases from V and 4 bases from J, leaving 9 bases between. The CDR3 reads CASSLGRVPDTQYF. The CDR3 DNA reads as TGTGCCAGCAGCTTGGGACGGGTTCCAGATACGCAGTATTTT.

The gene calls are TRBV30 and TRBJ2-6; TRBD1 matches 9 bases. Trimming removed 5 bases from V and 0 bases from J; junction bases left unmatched: 8. Germline CDR1 reads GTSNPN; CDR2 reads SVGIG (reference sequence). The CDR3 spans 17 residues. The CDR3 here is CAWSTGQGSSGANVLTF. CDR3 coding DNA: TGTGCCTGGTCTACCGGACAGGGGAGCTCTGGGGCCAACGTCCTGACTTTC.

This chain joins TRBV12-3 or TRBV12-4 and TRBJ1-2; D unclear. This CDR3 is built from 13 residues. The V end was cut by 6 bases, the J end by 0 bases, with 8 bases between. The CDR3 DNA is TGTGCCAGCAGCCTCGACCCTAACTATGGCTACACCTTC. This gives the protein CASSLDPNYGYTF.

The J gene is TRBJ1-2, the V gene TRBV7-2, with D uncertain. The CDR3 has 12 residues. Trimming removed 6 bases at V and 8 bases at J, with 13 bases between. Germline lookup yields CDR1 SGHTA and CDR2 FQGNSA. Here the CDR3 reads CASRQDWGGYTF. CDR3 coding DNA: TGTGCCAGCAGACAAGACTGGGGAGGCTACACCTTC.

This clone was counted between two and nine times. The same CDR3 arises from other DNA sequences in this sample as well. This chain joins TRBV6-5 and TRBJ2-2; D is possibly TRBD1 or TRBD2 (5 bases each). The germline V and J ends were trimmed by 6 bases and 1 base, with 9 bases remaining between them. The V gene's germline CDR1 is MNHEY and CDR2 SVGAGI. The CDR3 is 14 amino acids. CDR3 nucleotides: TGTGCCAGCAGCCGGGACCGGAACACCGGGGAGCTGTTTTTT. It codes for CASSRDRNTGELFF.

V gene TRBV3-1 (or the pseudogene TRBV3-2) combines with J gene TRBJ1-4; TRBD1 aligns across 7 bases. There are 16 residues in the CDR3. Looked up from germline, CDR1 is LGHDT and CDR2 is YNNKEL (reference sequence). V shed 5 bases, J shed 7 bases, and the junction held 13 bases outside the gene matches. This CDR3 reads CASSDRVRARSEKLFF. In nucleotides, the CDR3 is TGTGCCAGCAGCGACAGGGTCCGGGCGAGGAGTGAAAAACTGTTTTTT.

The V gene is TRBV18, the J gene TRBJ2-3; D gene uncertain. V shed 0 bases and J shed 1 base, with 11 bases lying between them. From germline, CDR1 is KGHSH and CDR2 LQKENI. The CDR3 consists of 16 residues. The CDR3 loop reads CASSPPWSGGTDTQYF. CDR3 DNA sequence: TGTGCCAGCTCACCACCCTGGAGTGGAGGCACAGATACGCAGTATTTT.

The chain is built from TRBV19 and TRBJ2-1; D perhaps matches TRBD1 (8 bases). Germline loops: CDR1 LNHDA, CDR2 SQIVND (reference sequence). The CDR3 has 18 amino acids. V was trimmed by 7 bases and J by 3 bases, leaving 25 bases between them. In DNA form, the CDR3 reads TGTGCCAGTAATGAGGGGGGGATAGGACAGGGTAGCTACAATGAGCAGTTCTTC. Its protein product is CASNEGGIGQGSYNEQFF.

The CDR3 protein is CASTQPRGWSEAFF. The CDR3 DNA reads TGTGCCAGCACCCAACCGCGGGGGTGGAGTGAAGCTTTCTTT. The chain is built from TRBV6-5 and TRBJ1-1; TRBD1 is a possible D gene (5 bases). Germline CDR1 and CDR2: MNHEY and SVGAGI. Between the trimmed V and J ends, which lost 7 bases and 7 bases, there was a span of 19 bases. The CDR3 covers 14 residues.

This chain joins TRBV6-5 and TRBJ2-1; a weak D match, TRBD1 (6 bases). V was pared by 5 bases and J by 3 bases, with 14 bases between. The CDR3 loop spans 15 amino acids. From germline, CDR1 is MNHEY and CDR2 SVGAGI. The CDR3 protein is CASSHRVDSYNEQFF. CDR3 coding DNA: TGTGCCAGCAGTCACCGGGTGGACAGCTACAATGAGCAGTTCTTC.

The rearrangement links TRBV28 to TRBJ2-7; TRBD1 agrees at 9 bases. J was trimmed by 1 base and V by 5 bases; bases with no gene match: 0. CDR1 and CDR2 (germline): MDHEN, SYDVKM. The CDR3 extends over 13 amino acids. The CDR3 coding sequence is TGTGCCAGCAGTGGGACAGGGTCCTACGAGCAGTACTTC. Protein product: CASSGTGSYEQYF.

The chain couples TRBV18 to TRBJ2-7; no firm D call. V dropped 6 bases and J dropped 3 bases, with 9 bases sitting between them. Germline CDR1 KGHSH, CDR2 LQKENI. This CDR3 region has 12 residues. The CDR3 nucleotides are TGTGCCAGCTCCTACAGTAACTACGAGCAGTACTTC. It yields the protein CASSYSNYEQYF.

This clone was observed a single time. This chain connects TRBV27 to TRBJ1-2; D unresolved. Trimming pared 4 bases from V and 8 bases from J, leaving 17 bases between. CDR3 length: 14 amino acids. Germline assignment: CDR1 MNHEY and CDR2 SMNVEV (reference sequence). The DNA for the CDR3 is TGTGCCAGCAGTTCCGGCCGCCTGAAGCGAGGCTACACCTTC. Translation: CASSSGRLKRGYTF.

J is TRBJ1-1 and V is TRBV5-1; the D is unclear. The V gene's germline CDR1 is SGHRS and CDR2 YFSETQ. The CDR3 spans 14 residues. Trimming left V 0 bases short and J 0 bases short, with 6 bases between. CDR3 protein: CASSLGDMNTEAFF. CDR3 nucleotide sequence: TGCGCCAGCAGCTTGGGTGACATGAACACTGAAGCTTTCTTT.

The J gene is TRBJ2-5, the V gene TRBV6-1; D possibly corresponds to TRBD2 (7 bases). Trimming cost V 3 bases and J 5 bases, with 13 bases left between them. Germline CDR1 is MNHNS and CDR2 is SASEGT. CDR3 size: 14 residues. For the CDR3, the DNA is TGTGCCAGCAGTGATGGGGGGGCCGGGGAGACCCAGTACTTC. Its protein product is CASSDGGAGETQYF.

V is TRBV11-3 and J is TRBJ1-5; the D gene is possibly TRBD1 (5 bases). Germline V gene lookup returns CDR1 SGHNT and CDR2 YENEEA. The length of the CDR3 is 15 residues. Trimming removed 2 bases at V and 5 bases at J, with 13 bases between. CDR3 coding DNA: TGTGCCAGCAGCTTATGGGGGACCCATCATCAGCCCCAGCATTTT. Its protein is CASSLWGTHHQPQHF. Using reference TRBV11-3 and TRBJ1-5 for the parts outside the CDR3, the full variable domain is EAGVVQSPRYKIIEKKQPVAFWCNPISGHNTLYWYLQNLGQGPELLIRYENEEAVDDSQLPKDRFSAERLKGVDSTLKIQPAELGDSAVYLCASSLWGTHHQPQHFGDGTRLSIL.

The chain recombines TRBV6-5 with TRBJ1-2; D gene ambiguous. Germline CDR1 is MNHEY and CDR2 is SVGAGI. V was cut by 5 bases and J by 8 bases, with 9 bases left in between. This CDR3 has 11 residues. CDR3 protein: CASSTSKGYTF. In DNA, the CDR3 is TGTGCCAGCAGTACCTCGAAGGGCTACACCTTC.

Many counts were recorded for this clone. The gene calls are TRBV4-1 and TRBJ1-2; weak D call: TRBD1 (6 bases). The CDR3 is 15 residues long. Germline CDR1 reads MGHRA; CDR2 reads YSYEKL. The V end was cut by 4 bases, the J end by 4 bases, with 16 bases between. The CDR3 nucleotides read TGCGCCAGCAGCCCGTCACCGGACAGTGGCTATGGCTACACCTTC. As protein: CASSPSPDSGYGYTF.

The V call is TRBV7-9, the J call TRBJ2-3; no definite D call. Germline loops: CDR1 SEHNR, CDR2 FQNEAQ (reference sequence). The CDR3 extends over 15 amino acids. Trimming left V 5 bases short and J 0 bases short, with 12 bases between. The CDR3 sequence: CASSHRLDSTDTQYF. The CDR3 region has the DNA TGTGCCAGCAGCCATCGTTTGGACAGCACAGATACGCAGTATTTT.

V gene TRBV7-9 combines with J gene TRBJ2-5, with TRBD2 identical over 11 bases. Germline CDR1 and CDR2: SEHNR and FQNEAQ (reference sequence). This CDR3 comprises 15 residues. Trimming took 5 bases from V and 5 from J; bases not matched to a gene: 7. The CDR3 DNA is TGTGCCAGCAGCCCCGTCCTAGCGGGGGGTGAGACCCAGTACTTC. This codes for CASSPVLAGGETQYF.

CDR3 sequence reads: CAISGDPGRLSGANVLTF. CDR3 bases: TGTGCCATCAGTGGGGACCCGGGACGTCTGTCTGGGGCCAACGTCCTGACTTTC. The chain uses TRBV10-3 and TRBJ2-6; D is tentatively TRBD1 or TRBD2 (5 bases each). CDR1 is ENHRY and CDR2 is SYGVKD in the germline V gene. Trimming pared 4 bases from V and 1 base from J, leaving 17 bases between. This CDR3 comprises 18 residues.

The chain recombines TRBV5-1 with TRBJ2-1; 10 bases are shared with TRBD2. The CDR3 sequence is 14 residues long. CDR1 is SGHRS, CDR2 YFSETQ, per germline. The ends lost 3 bases at V and 8 bases at J; junction bases unmatched: 5. The CDR3: CASSSGTSADEQFF. CDR3 coding DNA: TGCGCCAGCAGCTCCGGGACTAGCGCGGATGAGCAGTTCTTC.

The CDR3 spells CASTKAQRPYEQYF. The DNA for the CDR3 is TGTGCCAGCACCAAAGCACAGCGACCCTACGAGCAGTACTTC. This sequence joins TRBV27 and TRBJ2-7; the D is unclear. V lost 7 bases, J lost 2 bases, and 15 bases lay in between. Germline V gene sequence: CDR1 MNHEY, CDR2 SMNVEV (reference sequence). This CDR3 region has 14 residues.